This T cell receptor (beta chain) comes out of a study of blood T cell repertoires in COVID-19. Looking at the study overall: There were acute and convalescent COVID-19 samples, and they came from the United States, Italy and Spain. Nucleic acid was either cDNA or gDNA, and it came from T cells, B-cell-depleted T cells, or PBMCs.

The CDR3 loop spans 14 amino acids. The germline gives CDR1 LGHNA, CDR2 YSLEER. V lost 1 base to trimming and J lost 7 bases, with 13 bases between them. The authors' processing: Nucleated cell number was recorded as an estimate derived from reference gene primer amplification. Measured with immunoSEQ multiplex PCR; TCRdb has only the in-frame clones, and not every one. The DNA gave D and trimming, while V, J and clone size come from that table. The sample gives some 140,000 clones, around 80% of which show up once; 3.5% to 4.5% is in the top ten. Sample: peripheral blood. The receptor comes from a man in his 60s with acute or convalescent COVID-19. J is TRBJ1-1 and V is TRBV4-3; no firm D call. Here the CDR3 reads CASSQVPTSGEAFF. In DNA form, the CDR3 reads TGCGCCAGCAGCCAAGTCCCTACATCAGGTGAAGCTTTCTTT.